This is a list of T cell receptor beta chains from one sample in a study of blood T cell repertoires in COVID-19. Data came from immunoSEQ multiplex PCR; TCRdb stores just in-frame clones and leaves some out. The sample includes a few hundred thousand clones, 80% to 85% seen only once; the top ten take about 10%. Sequencing used peripheral blood. These receptors were obtained from an elderly woman with COVID-19, enrolled during active disease. CDR3s include the opening cysteine and the closing phenylalanine or tryptophan. The order of the fields is clone size, V gene, J gene, D gene, CDR3 DNA, CDR3 protein. D genes are given only for firm matches. Some rows have no size entry. The others give once, few or many, or a class for an expanded clone.

>few|TRBV19|TRBJ1-1|.
TGTGCCAGTAGTCTCATTTCGGGGAACACTGAAGCTTTCTTT
CASSLISGNTEAFF
>.|TRBV7-8|TRBJ1-2|TRBD1
TGTGCCAGCAGCTTAGCCGGGACAGGGGGGAATTATGGCTACACCTTC
CASSLAGTGGNYGYTF
>.|TRBV19|TRBJ2-2|.
TGTGCCAGTAGTAACCACCCAGCCGGGGAGCTGTTTTTT
CASSNHPAGELFF
>few|TRBV7-8|TRBJ2-1|.
TGTGCCAGCAGCTTACTGGCCCAGGCCTACAATGAGCAGTTCTTC
CASSLLAQAYNEQFF
>.|TRBV9|TRBJ1-2|.
TGTGCCAGCACTCGAAGCCAGGGACTCTATGGCTACACCTTC
CASTRSQGLYGYTF
>few|TRBV29-1|TRBJ1-3|.
TGCAGCGTCTTACAGTCCTCTGGAAACACCATATATTTT
CSVLQSSGNTIYF
>.|TRBV7-2|TRBJ2-7|.
TGTGCCAGCAGCTTAGCGCTAAGTTACGAGCAGTACTTC
CASSLALSYEQYF
>.|TRBV11-2|TRBJ1-1|.
TGTGCCAGCAGTAACGCGGGGTCCGCCACTGAAGCTTTCTTT
CASSNAGSATEAFF
>.|TRBV27|TRBJ1-5|TRBD1
TGTGCCAGCAGCCTGGGACAGGGGAATCAGCCCCAGCATTTT
CASSLGQGNQPQHF
>.|TRBV5-1|TRBJ2-5|TRBD2
TGCGCCAGCAGCCTCTGGGGTGGGACTAGCGGGTTTTCGGAGACCCAGTACTTC
CASSLWGGTSGFSETQYF
>.|TRBV5-4|TRBJ1-4|.
TGTGCCAGCAGCTTGGGGGCCACTAATGAAAAACTGTTTTTT
CASSLGATNEKLFF
>.|TRBV15|TRBJ1-1|.
TGTGCCACCAGCGGGGGAGGGGGTGAAGCTTTCTTT
CATSGGGGEAFF
>.|TRBV5-8|TRBJ2-2|TRBD2
TGTGCCAGCAGCTTCCGTCTAGCGGGGGGCCCTACTAACACCGGGGAGCTGTTTTTT
CASSFRLAGGPTNTGELFF
>.|TRBV10-3|TRBJ2-4|.
TGTGCCATCAGTGACTACCAAGGACAAAATAGTCTTTGGTACTTC
CAISDYQGQNSLWYF
>few|TRBV6-1|TRBJ1-3|.
TGTGCCAGCAGTGAAGGTCAGGGGTTCAGCTCTGGAAACACCATATATTTT
CASSEGQGFSSGNTIYF
>.|TRBV28|TRBJ1-2|.
TGTGCCAGCAGGACCTCCGGGGGAGTAACCTCGGGACACACCTTC
CASRTSGGVTSGHTF
>once|TRBV6-2/TRBV6-3|TRBJ2-7|TRBD2
TGTGCCAGCAGTCCCACTCCGGGACTAGCGGGGGTCTCCTACGAGCAGTACTTC
CASSPTPGLAGVSYEQYF
>few|TRBV28|TRBJ1-1|TRBD1
TGTGCCAGCAGTTCCCTGGGACAGGGGAACACTGAAGCTTTCTTT
CASSSLGQGNTEAFF
>.|TRBV18|TRBJ1-1|.
TGTGCCAGCTCACCAATGGGGGGGAACACTGAAGCTTTCTTT
CASSPMGGNTEAFF
>.|TRBV12-3/TRBV12-4|TRBJ1-4|TRBD1
TGTGCCAGCAACAGGGGCGATGGAAAACTGTTTTTT
CASNRGDGKLFF
>.|TRBV19|TRBJ1-2|TRBD1
TGTGCCAGCTTCCTTTGGGGCCAGGGGGCTGGTGGCTACACCTTC
CASFLWGQGAGGYTF
>.|TRBV4-2|TRBJ1-1|TRBD1
TGTGCCAGCAGCCAGGCCCAGGGACAGGGTCTCGAAGCTTTCTTT
CASSQAQGQGLEAFF
>.|TRBV19|TRBJ2-7|TRBD1
TGTGTCAGTAGATACCTCGACAGGGGTTCCTACGAGCAGTACTTC
CVSRYLDRGSYEQYF
>.|TRBV2|TRBJ2-5|TRBD2
TGTGCCAGTGGACTAGCGGGGACACCCCAAGAGACCCAGTACTTC
CASGLAGTPQETQYF
>.|TRBV29-1|TRBJ1-5|.
TGCAGCGTCGGACAACAGGATCAGCCCCAGCATTTT
CSVGQQDQPQHF
>.|TRBV27|TRBJ2-3|TRBD2
TGTGCCAGCAGACCTAGCGGGGGGAAGGCAGATACGCAGTATTTT
CASRPSGGKADTQYF
>.|TRBV3-1/TRBV3-2|TRBJ1-2|TRBD1
TGTGCCAGCAGCCTGAGCGACAGGGGAGGGTTTAGTGGCTACACCTTC
CASSLSDRGGFSGYTF
>few|TRBV5-1|TRBJ1-4|TRBD1
TGCGCCACCCAAGCCGGACAGGGTGAGGAAAAACTGTTTTTT
CATQAGQGEEKLFF
>.|TRBV9|TRBJ1-1|.
TGTGCCAGCAGCACCACAGCGGATTTGAACACTGAAGCTTTCTTT
CASSTTADLNTEAFF
>.|TRBV6-1|TRBJ1-6|.
TGTGCCAGCAGTGAAGCGGCGCAGGGGAATAATTCACCCCTCCACTTT
CASSEAAQGNNSPLHF
>.|TRBV29-1|TRBJ1-2|TRBD1
TGCAGCGTAAGGACAGGGTTGGAGGGCTACACCTTC
CSVRTGLEGYTF
>.|TRBV28|TRBJ1-3|.
TGTGCCAGCAGTTGGGACACGTCTGGAAACACCATATATTTT
CASSWDTSGNTIYF
>.|TRBV2|TRBJ1-1|TRBD1
TGTGCCAGCAAACGTAGAGAGGAGGGGGCTGACACTGAAGCTTTCTTT
CASKRREEGADTEAFF
>.|TRBV10-3|TRBJ2-5|TRBD1
TGTGCCACTTCGGACAGGGAAGAGACCCAGTACTTC
CATSDREETQYF
>.|TRBV7-2|TRBJ2-2|TRBD1
TGTGCCAGCAGCGTCACAGGGGGCGCCGGGGAGCTGTTTTTT
CASSVTGGAGELFF
>.|TRBV5-1|TRBJ1-2|.
TGCGCCAGCAGCCAAGGAGAGGTGGATGGCTACACCTTC
CASSQGEVDGYTF
>.|TRBV24-1|TRBJ1-2|.
TGTGCCACCAGTGAGGGGGCCTTTGGCTACACCTTC
CATSEGAFGYTF
>.|TRBV6-6|TRBJ2-3|.
TGTGCCAGCAGTTCCGGCGGTACCCGGGCGCAGTATTTT
CASSSGGTRAQYF
>.|TRBV3-1/TRBV3-2|TRBJ2-7|.
TGTGCCAGCAGCCAAGGTACCCAGGGCCCCTACGAGCAGTACTTC
CASSQGTQGPYEQYF
>.|TRBV20-1|TRBJ1-2|.
TGCAGTGCTAGTTCCGGGGCTAACTATGGCTACACCTTC
CSASSGANYGYTF
>.|TRBV29-1|TRBJ2-5|.
TGCAGCGTTGACAGGGGCACAGAGACCCAGTACTTC
CSVDRGTETQYF
>.|TRBV11-2|TRBJ1-2|TRBD1
TGTGCCAGCAGCGCCCTACAGGGGAACTATGGCTACACCTTC
CASSALQGNYGYTF
>.|TRBV28|TRBJ2-3|.
TGTGCCAGCAGTTTAGTTAAAGATACGCAGTATTTT
CASSLVKDTQYF
>.|TRBV11-2|TRBJ2-3|TRBD2
TGTGCCAGCAGCTTATCTAGCGGGGAATACACAGATACGCAGTATTTT
CASSLSSGEYTDTQYF
>.|TRBV7-2|TRBJ2-5|TRBD2
TGTGCTAGCAGCTCGGTAGCGGGGGCTCAGGGGGAGACCCAGTACTTC
CASSSVAGAQGETQYF
>.|TRBV20-1|TRBJ2-1|.
TGCAGTGCTAGAAACAGCGGGGAGCAGTTCTTC
CSARNSGEQFF
>once|TRBV7-2|TRBJ2-1|.
TGTGCCAGTATGGGGACTCCCCTGGACAATGAGCAGTTCTTC
CASMGTPLDNEQFF
>few|TRBV3-1/TRBV3-2|TRBJ1-6|.
TGTGCCAGCAGCCCTAACCTGAATTCACCCCTCCACTTT
CASSPNLNSPLHF
>.|TRBV18|TRBJ2-5|TRBD1
TGTGCCAGCTCAGGGACAGGAAGGGAGACCCAGTACTTC
CASSGTGRETQYF
>few|TRBV4-2|TRBJ1-6|.
TGTGCCAGCAGCCTCACACAGGTGATTAATTCACCCCTCCACTTT
CASSLTQVINSPLHF
>.|TRBV9|TRBJ2-2|TRBD1
TGTGCCAGCAGCGCCTCCCGGGACAGGGCGGACACCGGGGAGCTGTTTTTT
CASSASRDRADTGELFF
>few|TRBV9|TRBJ2-7|.
TGTGCCAGCGGCCCAACAGGGTCCTACGAGCAGTACTTC
CASGPTGSYEQYF
>once|TRBV4-1|TRBJ1-2|TRBD1
TGCGCCAGCAGCCAGAGGACAGGCACAGGAGACTATGGCTACACCTTC
CASSQRTGTGDYGYTF
>.|TRBV25-1|TRBJ2-3|TRBD1
TGTGCCAGCAGTGAATCCTTTCGGACAGGGACGGATACGCAGTATTTT
CASSESFRTGTDTQYF